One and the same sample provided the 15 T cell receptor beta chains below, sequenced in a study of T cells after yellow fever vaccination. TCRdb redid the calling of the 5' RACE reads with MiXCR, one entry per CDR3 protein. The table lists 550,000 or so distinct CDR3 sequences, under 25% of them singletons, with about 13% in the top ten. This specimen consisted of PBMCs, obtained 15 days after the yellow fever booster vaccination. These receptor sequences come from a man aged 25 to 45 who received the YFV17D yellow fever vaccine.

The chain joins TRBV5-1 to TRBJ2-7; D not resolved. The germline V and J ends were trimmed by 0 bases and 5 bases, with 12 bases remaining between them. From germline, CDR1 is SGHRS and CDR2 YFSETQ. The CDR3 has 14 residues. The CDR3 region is CASSLGAGEDEQYF. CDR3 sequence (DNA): TGCGCCAGCAGCTTGGGGGCCGGCGAGGACGAGCAGTACTTC.

The CDR3 spells CASSQDRAERAYEQYF. CDR3 DNA sequence: TGTGCCAGCAGCCAAGATCGGGCGGAGAGGGCCTACGAGCAGTACTTC. V usage is TRBV3-1 and J usage is TRBJ2-7; TRBD2 might be the D (5 bases). V was cut by 0 bases and J by 2 bases, with 14 bases left in between. The CDR3 extends over 16 amino acids. Germline-derived CDR1 and CDR2 are LGHDT and YNNKEL (reference sequence).

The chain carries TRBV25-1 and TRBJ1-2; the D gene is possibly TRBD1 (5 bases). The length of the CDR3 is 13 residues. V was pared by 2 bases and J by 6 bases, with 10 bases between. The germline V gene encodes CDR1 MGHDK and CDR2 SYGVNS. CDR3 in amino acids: CASSEVQVDGYTF. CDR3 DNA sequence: TGTGCCAGCAGTGAAGTACAGGTCGATGGCTACACCTTC.

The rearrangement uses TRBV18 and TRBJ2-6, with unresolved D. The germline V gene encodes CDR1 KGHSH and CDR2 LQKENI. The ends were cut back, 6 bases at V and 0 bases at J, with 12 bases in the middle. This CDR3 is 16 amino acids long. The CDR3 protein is CASSTSGNSGANVLTF. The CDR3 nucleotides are TGTGCCAGCTCCACCAGTGGCAACTCTGGGGCCAACGTCCTGACTTTC. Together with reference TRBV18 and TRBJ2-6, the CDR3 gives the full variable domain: NAGVMQNPRHLVRRRGQEARLRCSPMKGHSHVYWYRQLPEEGLKFMVYLQKENIIDESGMPKERFSAEFPKEGPSILRIQQVVRGDSAAYFCASSTSGNSGANVLTFGAGSRLTVL.

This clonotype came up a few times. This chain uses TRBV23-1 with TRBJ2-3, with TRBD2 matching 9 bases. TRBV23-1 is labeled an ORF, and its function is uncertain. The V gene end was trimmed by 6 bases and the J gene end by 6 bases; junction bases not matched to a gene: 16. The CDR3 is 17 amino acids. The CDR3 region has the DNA TGCGCCAGCAGCCCGACGACACGCGGGAGGGCCGCGGATACGCAGTATTTT. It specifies CASSPTTRGRAADTQYF.

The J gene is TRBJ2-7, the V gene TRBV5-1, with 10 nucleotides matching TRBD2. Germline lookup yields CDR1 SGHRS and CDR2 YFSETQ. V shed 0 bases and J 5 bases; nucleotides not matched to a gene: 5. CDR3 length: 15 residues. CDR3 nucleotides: TGCGCCAGCAGCTTGGGAGCGGGAGGGTCCAACGAGCAGTACTTC. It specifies CASSLGAGGSNEQYF.

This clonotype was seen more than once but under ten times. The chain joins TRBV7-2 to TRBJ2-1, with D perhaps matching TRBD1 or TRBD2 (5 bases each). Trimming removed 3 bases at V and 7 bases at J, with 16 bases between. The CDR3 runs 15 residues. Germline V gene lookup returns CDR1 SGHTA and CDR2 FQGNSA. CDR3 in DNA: TGTGCCAGCAGCTTGACAGCTGCCGCGGGTAATGAGCAGTTCTTC. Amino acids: CASSLTAAAGNEQFF.

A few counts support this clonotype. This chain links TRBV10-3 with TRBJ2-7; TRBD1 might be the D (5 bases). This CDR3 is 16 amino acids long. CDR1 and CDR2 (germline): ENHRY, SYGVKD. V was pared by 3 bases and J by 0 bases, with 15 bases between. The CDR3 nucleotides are TGTGCCATCAGTGACCTTCGACAGTTCAGCTCCTACGAGCAGTACTTC. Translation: CAISDLRQFSSYEQYF.

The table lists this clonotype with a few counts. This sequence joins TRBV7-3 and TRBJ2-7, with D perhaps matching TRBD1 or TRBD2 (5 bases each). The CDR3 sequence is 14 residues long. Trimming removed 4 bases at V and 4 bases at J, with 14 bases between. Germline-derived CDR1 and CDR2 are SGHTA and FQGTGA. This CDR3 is CASSWGPGSYEQYF. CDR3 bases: TGTGCCAGCAGCTGGGGCCCGGGAAGTTACGAGCAGTACTTC.

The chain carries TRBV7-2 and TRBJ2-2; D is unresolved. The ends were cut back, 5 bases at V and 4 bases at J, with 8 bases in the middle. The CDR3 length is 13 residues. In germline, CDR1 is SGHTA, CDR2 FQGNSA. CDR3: CASSPRFTGELFF. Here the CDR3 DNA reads TGTGCCAGCAGCCCCCGTTTCACCGGGGAGCTGTTTTTT.

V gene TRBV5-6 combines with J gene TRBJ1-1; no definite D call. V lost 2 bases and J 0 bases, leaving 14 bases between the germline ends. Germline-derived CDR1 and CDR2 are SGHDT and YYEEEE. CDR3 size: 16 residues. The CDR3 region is CASSFLPGGVNTEAFF. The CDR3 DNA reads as TGTGCCAGCAGCTTCCTTCCGGGCGGGGTGAACACTGAAGCTTTCTTT.

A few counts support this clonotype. The CDR3 bases are TGTGCCAGCACCCTTAGCGGGAGGGACTCCTACGAGCAGTACTTC. Protein: CASTLSGRDSYEQYF. The V gene is TRBV3-1, the J gene TRBJ2-7, with 11 nucleotides matching TRBD2. Germline V gives CDR1 LGHDT, CDR2 YNNKEL (reference sequence). J lost 0 bases, V lost 7 bases, and 5 bases had no gene match. This CDR3 has 15 amino acids.

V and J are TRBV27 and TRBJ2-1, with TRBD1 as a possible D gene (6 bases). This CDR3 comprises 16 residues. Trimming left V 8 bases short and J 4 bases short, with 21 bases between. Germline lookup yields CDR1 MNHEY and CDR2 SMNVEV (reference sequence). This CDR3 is CASGMVSTGQYNEQFF. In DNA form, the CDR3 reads TGTGCCAGCGGTATGGTCTCCACAGGACAGTACAATGAGCAGTTCTTC.

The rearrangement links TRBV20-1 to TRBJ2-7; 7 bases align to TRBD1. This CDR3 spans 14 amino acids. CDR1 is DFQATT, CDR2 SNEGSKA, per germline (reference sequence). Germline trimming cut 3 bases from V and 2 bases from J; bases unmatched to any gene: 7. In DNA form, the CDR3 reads TGCAGTGCTAGTGATGTCAGGGGGACCTACGAGCAGTACTTC. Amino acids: CSASDVRGTYEQYF.

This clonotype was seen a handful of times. CDR3 in DNA: TGCAGTGCTCGGACAGGGCTAGGGGAGACCCAGTACTTC. This sequence encodes CSARTGLGETQYF. The J gene is TRBJ2-5, the V gene TRBV20-1, with 8 bases identical to TRBD1. Germline V gene sequence: CDR1 DFQATT, CDR2 SNEGSKA (reference sequence). The CDR3 spans 13 residues. J lost 5 bases, V lost 5 bases, and 7 bases had no gene match.